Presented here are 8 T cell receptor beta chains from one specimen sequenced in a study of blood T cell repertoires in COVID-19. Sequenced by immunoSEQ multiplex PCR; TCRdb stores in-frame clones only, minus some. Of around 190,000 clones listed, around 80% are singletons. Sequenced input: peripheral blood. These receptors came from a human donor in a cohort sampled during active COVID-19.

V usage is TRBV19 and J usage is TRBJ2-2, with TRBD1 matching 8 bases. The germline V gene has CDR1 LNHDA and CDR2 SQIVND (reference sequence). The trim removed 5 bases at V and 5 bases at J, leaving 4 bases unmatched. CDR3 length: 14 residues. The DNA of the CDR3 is TGTGCCAGTAGTTCACAGGGGGAAACCGGGGAGCTGTTTTTT. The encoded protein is CASSSQGETGELFF. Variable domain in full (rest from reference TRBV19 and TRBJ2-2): DGGITQSPKYLFRKEGQNVTLSCEQNLNHDAMYWYRQDPGQGLRLIYYSQIVNDFQKGDIAEGYSVSREKKESFPLTVTSAQKNPTAFYLCASSSQGETGELFFGEGSRLTVL.

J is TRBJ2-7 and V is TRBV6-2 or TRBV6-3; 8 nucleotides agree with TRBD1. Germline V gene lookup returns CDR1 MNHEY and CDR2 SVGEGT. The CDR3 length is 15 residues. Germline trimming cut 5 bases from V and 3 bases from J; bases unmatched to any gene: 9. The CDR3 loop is CASSTGQGSGYEQYF. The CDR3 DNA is TGTGCCAGCAGTACCGGACAGGGTTCCGGCTACGAGCAGTACTTC.

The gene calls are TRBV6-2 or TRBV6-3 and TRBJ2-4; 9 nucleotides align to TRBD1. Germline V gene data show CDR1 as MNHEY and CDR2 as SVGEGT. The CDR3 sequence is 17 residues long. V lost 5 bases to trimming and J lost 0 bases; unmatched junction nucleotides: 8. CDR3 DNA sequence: TGTGCCAGCAGTGGGGGACAGGGCTCTGTAGCCAAAAACATTCAGTACTTC. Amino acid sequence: CASSGGQGSVAKNIQYF.

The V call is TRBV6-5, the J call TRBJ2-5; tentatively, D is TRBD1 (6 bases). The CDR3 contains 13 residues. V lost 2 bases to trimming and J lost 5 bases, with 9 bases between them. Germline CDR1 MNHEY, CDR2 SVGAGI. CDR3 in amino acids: CASSYGTWETQYF. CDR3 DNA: TGTGCCAGCAGTTACGGGACATGGGAGACCCAGTACTTC.

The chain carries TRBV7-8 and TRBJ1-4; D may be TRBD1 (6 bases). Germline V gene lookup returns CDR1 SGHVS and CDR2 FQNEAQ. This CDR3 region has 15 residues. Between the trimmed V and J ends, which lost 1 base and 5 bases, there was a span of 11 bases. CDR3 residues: CASSLGAGENEKLFF. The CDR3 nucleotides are TGTGCCAGCAGCTTAGGGGCAGGGGAGAATGAAAAACTGTTTTTT.

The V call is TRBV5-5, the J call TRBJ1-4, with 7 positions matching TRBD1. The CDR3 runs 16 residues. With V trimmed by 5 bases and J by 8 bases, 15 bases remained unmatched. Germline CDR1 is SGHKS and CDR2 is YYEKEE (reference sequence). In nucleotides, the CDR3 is TGTGCCAGCAGATGGGACAGCGAAAACCGAAGGGAAAAACTGTTTTTT. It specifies CASRWDSENRREKLFF.

CDR3 coding DNA: TGTGCCAGCACTGGGGCGACCTACGAGCAGTACTTC. Its protein product is CASTGATYEQYF. The V call is TRBV7-9, the J call TRBJ2-7; possible D gene TRBD1, 5 bases. Trimming shortened V by 7 bases and J by 2 bases, and 9 bases separated the two germline ends. Germline V gives CDR1 SEHNR, CDR2 FQNEAQ (reference sequence). The length of the CDR3 is 12 residues. Complete variable domain (other parts from reference TRBV7-9 and TRBJ2-7): DTGVSQNPRHKITKRGQNVTFRCDPISEHNRLYWYRQTLGQGPEFLTYFQNEAQLEKSRLLSDRFSAERPKGSFSTLEIQRTEQGDSAMYLCASTGATYEQYFGPGTRLTVT.

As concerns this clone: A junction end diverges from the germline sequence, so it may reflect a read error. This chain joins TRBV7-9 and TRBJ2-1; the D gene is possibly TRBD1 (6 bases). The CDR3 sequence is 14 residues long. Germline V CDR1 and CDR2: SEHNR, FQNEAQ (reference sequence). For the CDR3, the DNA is TGTGCCAGCAGCTTAGTACAGGGATTGGTCGACCCGGTCTTC. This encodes CASSLVQGLVDPVF.